Presented here are 17 T cell receptor beta chains from one specimen sequenced in a study of T cell clones after liver transplantation. Profiling relied on immunoSEQ multiplex PCR, and the TCRdb table lists in-frame clones only, not all of them. This table has 90,000 to 120,000 clones, roughly four fifths appearing once. Sequencing was performed on CD4+ T cells from blood, taken before liver transplant. The receptor set was obtained from a human donor who received a liver transplant.

The gene calls are TRBV21-1 and TRBJ2-5; the table's D call TRBD1 went unverified against the DNA. TRBV21-1 is listed as a pseudogene. This CDR3 has 14 residues. The DNA for the CDR3 is TGTGCCAGCAGCACACAGGGGGCGGAGGAGACCCAGTACTTC. Protein: CASSTQGAEETQYF.

This chain connects TRBV5-1 to TRBJ2-3; 7 nucleotides agree with TRBD1. Per the germline V gene, CDR1 is SGHRS and CDR2 is YFSETQ. With V trimmed by 0 bases and J by 2 bases, 3 bases remained unmatched. The length of the CDR3 is 15 residues. The CDR3 bases are TGCGCCAGCAGCTTGGAGGGGGCGACCACAGATACGCAGTATTTT. Its translation is CASSLEGATTDTQYF.

This clone was detected once. The chain combines TRBV19 with TRBJ2-6; D is perhaps TRBD2 (7 bases). V was clipped by 4 bases and J by 0 bases, with 10 bases between them. Germline V gene lookup returns CDR1 LNHDA and CDR2 SQIVND (reference sequence). The CDR3 consists of 16 residues. The CDR3 reads CASSTGGSSGANVLTF. DNA for the CDR3: TGTGCCAGTAGTACGGGGGGCAGCTCTGGGGCCAACGTCCTGACTTTC.

V usage is TRBV6-1 and J usage is TRBJ2-1; D call uncertain. This CDR3 has 13 amino acids. V lost 1 base to trimming and J lost 6 bases, with 7 bases between them. Germline CDR1 is MNHNS and CDR2 is SASEGT. CDR3 residues: CASSEVWANEQFF. Here the CDR3 DNA reads TGTGCCAGCAGTGAAGTCTGGGCCAATGAGCAGTTCTTC.

This sequence joins TRBV14 and TRBJ2-5; maybe TRBD1 (6 bases). V was shortened by 0 bases and J by 5 bases, with 10 bases between the two germline ends. The CDR3 is 14 amino acids. The V gene's germline CDR1 is SGHDN and CDR2 FVKESK. The CDR3 nucleotides are TGTGCCAGCAGCCAAGATGGGGGCCTGGAGACCCAGTACTTC. Its protein product is CASSQDGGLETQYF. The variable domain in full, completed from reference TRBV14 and TRBJ2-5, reads EAGVTQFPSHSVIEKGQTVTLRCDPISGHDNLYWYRRVMGKEIKFLLHFVKESKQDESGMPNNRFLAERTGGTYSTLKVQPAELEDSGVYFCASSQDGGLETQYFGPGTRLLVL.

The chain carries TRBV27 and TRBJ2-2, with 9 positions matching TRBD2. This CDR3 comprises 16 residues. Germline lookup yields CDR1 MNHEY and CDR2 SMNVEV (reference sequence). The ends lost 6 bases at V and 6 bases at J; junction bases unmatched: 11. The CDR3 DNA sequence: TGTGCCAGCAGGTCCGGGACTAGCCGCTCTTCCGGGGAGCTGTTTTTT. As protein: CASRSGTSRSSGELFF.

The V gene is TRBV6-1, the J gene TRBJ1-3; 7 bases match TRBD1. The germline gives CDR1 MNHNS, CDR2 SASEGT. V shed 6 bases and J 8 bases; nucleotides not matched to a gene: 13. The CDR3 length is 15 residues. The CDR3 loop reads CASSASTGPRHTIYF. The DNA for the CDR3 is TGTGCCAGCAGCGCCTCGACAGGGCCTCGGCACACCATATATTTT.

The J gene is TRBJ1-4, the V gene TRBV28, with TRBD1 as a possible D gene (5 bases). From germline, CDR1 is MDHEN and CDR2 SYDVKM. Trimming stripped 2 bases from V and 1 base from J, with 11 bases between. This CDR3 has 16 residues. The CDR3 spells CASSLLGARTNEKLFF. In DNA form, the CDR3 reads TGTGCCAGCAGTTTACTTGGGGCGCGAACTAATGAAAAACTGTTTTTT.

This clone has a single count. The V gene is TRBV7-2, the J gene TRBJ2-6; perhaps TRBD2 as D (7 bases). The CDR3 is made up of 17 amino acids. V was clipped by 5 bases and J by 0 bases, with 14 bases between them. Germline CDR1 and CDR2: SGHTA and FQGNSA. The DNA of the CDR3 is TGTGCCAGCAGCCTAGGGGGGGGCCTCTCTGGGGCCAACGTCCTGACTTTC. Residues: CASSLGGGLSGANVLTF.

For the CDR3, the DNA is TGTGCCAGCCTGTCGCAGGGGGTGAGGGACGGGGAGCTGTTTTTT. This sequence encodes CASLSQGVRDGELFF. This chain links TRBV2 with TRBJ2-2; TRBD1 aligns across 7 bases. V lost 8 bases to trimming and J lost 7 bases; unmatched junction nucleotides: 13. Germline assignment: CDR1 SNHLY and CDR2 FYNNEI. This CDR3 has 15 residues.

The rearrangement uses TRBV6-6 and TRBJ2-7; D remains unclear. Germline CDR1 is MNHNY and CDR2 is SVGAGI (reference sequence). The V gene lost 4 bases and the J gene lost 0 bases, with 7 bases spanning the gap. The CDR3 extends over 13 amino acids. In DNA form, the CDR3 reads TGTGCCAGCAGTTTAGGTCCCTCCTACGAGCAGTACTTC. It codes for CASSLGPSYEQYF.

The V gene is TRBV30, the J gene TRBJ2-7; the D is unclear. Trimming removed 2 bases at V and 6 bases at J, with 11 bases between. CDR3 size: 12 residues. Germline loops: CDR1 GTSNPN, CDR2 SVGIG (reference sequence). CDR3 in DNA: TGTGCCTGGAGTCAACCTCCACGCGAGCAGTACTTC. Translated: CAWSQPPREQYF.

The chain carries TRBV4-2 and TRBJ2-1, with 7 bases fitting TRBD2. Germline values: CDR1 LGHNA, CDR2 YNFKEQ. The ends lost 2 bases at V and 4 bases at J; junction bases unmatched: 5. The CDR3 contains 15 residues. The CDR3: CASSQTKGGYNEQFF. For the CDR3, the DNA is TGTGCCAGCAGCCAAACAAAGGGAGGGTACAATGAGCAGTTCTTC.

J is TRBJ2-1 and V is TRBV27; 13 bases match TRBD2. The V gene's germline CDR1 is MNHEY and CDR2 SMNVEV (reference sequence). Germline trimming cut 3 bases from V and 5 bases from J; bases unmatched to any gene: 7. The CDR3 consists of 17 residues. The CDR3, as DNA: TGTGCCAGCAGTTTCTCCCAGACTAGCGGGAGGAACAATGAGCAGTTCTTC. Its translation: CASSFSQTSGRNNEQFF.

V and J are TRBV5-4 and TRBJ1-4, with 7 nucleotides matching TRBD1. Per germline, CDR1 SGHNT and CDR2 YYREEE (reference sequence). V shed 0 bases and J 4 bases; nucleotides not matched to a gene: 9. The CDR3 has 17 residues. The CDR3 spells CASSLGAQGLNNEKLFF. The CDR3, as DNA: TGTGCCAGCAGCTTGGGGGCACAGGGGTTAAATAATGAAAAACTGTTTTTT.

The chain is built from TRBV19 and TRBJ2-1, with D tentatively TRBD2 (6 bases). Germline values: CDR1 LNHDA, CDR2 SQIVND (reference sequence). This CDR3 region has 11 residues. Between the trimmed V and J ends, which lost 9 bases and 6 bases, there was a span of 9 bases. The CDR3 sequence is CASRDFNEQFF. Written as DNA, the CDR3 is TGTGCCAGCCGGGACTTCAATGAGCAGTTCTTC.

This clone occurred a few times. The V and J genes are TRBV27 and TRBJ1-1; TRBD1 is a possible D gene (6 bases). Trimming shortened V by 5 bases and J by 12 bases, and 22 bases separated the two germline ends. The CDR3 contains 14 residues. Germline assignment: CDR1 MNHEY and CDR2 SMNVEV (reference sequence). The CDR3 sequence is CASSGPFGGRETFF. CDR3 DNA: TGTGCCAGCAGTGGACCTTTCGGGGGGCGAGAGACTTTCTTT.